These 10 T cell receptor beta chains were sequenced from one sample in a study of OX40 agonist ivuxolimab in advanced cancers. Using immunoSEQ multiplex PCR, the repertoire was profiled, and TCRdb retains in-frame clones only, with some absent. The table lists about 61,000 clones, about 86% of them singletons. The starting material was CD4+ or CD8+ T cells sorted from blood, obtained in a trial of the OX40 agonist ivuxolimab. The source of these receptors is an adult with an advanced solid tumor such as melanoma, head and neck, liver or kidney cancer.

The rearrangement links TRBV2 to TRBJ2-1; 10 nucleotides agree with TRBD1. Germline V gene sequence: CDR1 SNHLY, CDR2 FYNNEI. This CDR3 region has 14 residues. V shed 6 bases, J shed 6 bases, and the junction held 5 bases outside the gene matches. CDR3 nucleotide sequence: TGTGCCAGCAGGCCCGGGACAGGGGTCAATGAGCAGTTCTTC. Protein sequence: CASRPGTGVNEQFF.

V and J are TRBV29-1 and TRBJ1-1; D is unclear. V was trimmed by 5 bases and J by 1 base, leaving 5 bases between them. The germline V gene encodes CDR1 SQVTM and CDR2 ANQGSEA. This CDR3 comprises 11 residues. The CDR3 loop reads CSVLKNTEAFF. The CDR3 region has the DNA TGCAGCGTTCTGAAGAACACTGAAGCTTTCTTT.

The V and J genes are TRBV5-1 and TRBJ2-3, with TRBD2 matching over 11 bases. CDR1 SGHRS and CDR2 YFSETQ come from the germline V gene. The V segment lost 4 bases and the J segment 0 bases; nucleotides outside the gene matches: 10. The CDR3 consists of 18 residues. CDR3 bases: TGCGCCAGCAGCCCACCCCTGGGACTAGCGGAGAGCACAGATACGCAGTATTTT. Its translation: CASSPPLGLAESTDTQYF.

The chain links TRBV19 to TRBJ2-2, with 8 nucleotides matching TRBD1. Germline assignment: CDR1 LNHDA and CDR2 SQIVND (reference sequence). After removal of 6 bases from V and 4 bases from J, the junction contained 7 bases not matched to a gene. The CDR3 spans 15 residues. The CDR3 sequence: CASRAGGRGTGELFF. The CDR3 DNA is TGTGCCAGTAGGGCAGGGGGCAGAGGCACCGGGGAGCTGTTTTTT.

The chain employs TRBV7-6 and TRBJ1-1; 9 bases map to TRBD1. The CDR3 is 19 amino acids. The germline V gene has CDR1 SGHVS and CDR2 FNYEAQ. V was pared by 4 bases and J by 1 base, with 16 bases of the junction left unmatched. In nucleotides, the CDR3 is TGTGCCAGCAGCTCCTACCCGACAGGGGGGGCCGAGGGGAACACTGAAGCTTTCTTT. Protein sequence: CASSSYPTGGAEGNTEAFF.

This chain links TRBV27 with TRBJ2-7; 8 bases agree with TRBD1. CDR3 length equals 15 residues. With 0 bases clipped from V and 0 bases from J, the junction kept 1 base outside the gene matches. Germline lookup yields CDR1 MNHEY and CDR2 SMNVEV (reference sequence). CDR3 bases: TGTGCCAGCAGTTTATCTGGGACAGGCTCCTACGAGCAGTACTTC. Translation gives CASSLSGTGSYEQYF.

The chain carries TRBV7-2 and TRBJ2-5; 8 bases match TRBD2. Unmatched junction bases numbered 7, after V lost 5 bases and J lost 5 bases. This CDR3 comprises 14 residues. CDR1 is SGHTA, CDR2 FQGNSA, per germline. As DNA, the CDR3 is TGTGCCAGCAGCCTTGGCACTAGCGGCGAGACCCAGTACTTC. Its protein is CASSLGTSGETQYF.

The CDR3 nucleotides are TGTGCCAGCAGTTTGGGGCAGAACTATGGCTACACCTTC. This encodes CASSLGQNYGYTF. The chain joins TRBV28 to TRBJ1-2, with a weak D call TRBD1 (5 bases). The V and J ends lost 3 bases and 2 bases respectively, with 7 bases between them. Germline CDR1 and CDR2: MDHEN and SYDVKM. The CDR3 consists of 13 residues.

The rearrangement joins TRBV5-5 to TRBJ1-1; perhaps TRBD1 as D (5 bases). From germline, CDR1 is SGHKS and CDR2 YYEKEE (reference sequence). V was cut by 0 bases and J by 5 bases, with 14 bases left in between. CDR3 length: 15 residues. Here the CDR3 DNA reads TGTGCCAGCAGCTTGGCCAGAGGGGAGGGAACTGAAGCTTTCTTT. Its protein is CASSLARGEGTEAFF.

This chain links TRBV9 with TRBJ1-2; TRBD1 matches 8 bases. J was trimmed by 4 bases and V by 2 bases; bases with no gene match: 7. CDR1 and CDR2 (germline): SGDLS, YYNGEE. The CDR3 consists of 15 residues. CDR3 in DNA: TGTGCCAGCAGCGTCCCAGGGGGCTTTCGCTATGGCTACACCTTC. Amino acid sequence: CASSVPGGFRYGYTF. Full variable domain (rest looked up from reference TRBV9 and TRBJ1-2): DSGVTQTPKHLITATGQRVTLRCSPRSGDLSVYWYQQSLDQGLQFLIQYYNGEERAKGNILERFSAQQFPDLHSELNLSSLELGDSALYFCASSVPGGFRYGYTFGSGTRLTVV.